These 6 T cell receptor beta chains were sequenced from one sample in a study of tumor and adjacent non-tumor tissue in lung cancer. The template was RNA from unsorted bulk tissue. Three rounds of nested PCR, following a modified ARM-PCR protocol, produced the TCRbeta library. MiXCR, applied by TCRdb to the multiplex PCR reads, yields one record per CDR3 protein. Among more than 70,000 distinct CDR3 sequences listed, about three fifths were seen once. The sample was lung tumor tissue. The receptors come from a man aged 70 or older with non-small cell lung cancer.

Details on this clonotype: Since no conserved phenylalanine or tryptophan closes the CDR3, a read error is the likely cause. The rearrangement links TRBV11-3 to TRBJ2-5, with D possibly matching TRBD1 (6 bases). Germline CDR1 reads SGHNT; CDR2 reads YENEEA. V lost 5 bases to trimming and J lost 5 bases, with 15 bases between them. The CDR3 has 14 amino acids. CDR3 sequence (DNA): TGTGCCAGCAGCATACGTCAGGGGCTGGAGACCCAGTACTCC. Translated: CASSIRQGLETQYS.

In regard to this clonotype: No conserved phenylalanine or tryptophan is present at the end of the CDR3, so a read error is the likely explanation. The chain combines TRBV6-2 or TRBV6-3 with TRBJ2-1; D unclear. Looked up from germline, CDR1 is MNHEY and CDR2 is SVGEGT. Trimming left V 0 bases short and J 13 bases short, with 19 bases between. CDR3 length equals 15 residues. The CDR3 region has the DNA TGTGCCAGCAGTTACTCGTTGAACGGTTCTCCAGAACAGTTCTCC. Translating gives CASSYSLNGSPEQFS.

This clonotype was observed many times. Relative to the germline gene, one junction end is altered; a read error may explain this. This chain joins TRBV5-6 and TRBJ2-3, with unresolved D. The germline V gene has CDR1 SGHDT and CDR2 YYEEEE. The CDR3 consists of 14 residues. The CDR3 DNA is TGTGCCGGCAGCCCAGATGGACGCACAGATACGCAGTATTTT. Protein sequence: CAGSPDGRTDTQYF.

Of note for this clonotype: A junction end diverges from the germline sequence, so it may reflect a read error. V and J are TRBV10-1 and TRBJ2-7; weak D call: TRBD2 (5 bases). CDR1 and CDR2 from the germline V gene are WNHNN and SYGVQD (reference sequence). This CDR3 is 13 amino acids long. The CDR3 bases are TGTGCCAGCAGTGAGTCGGGGAACCACGAGCAGCACTTC. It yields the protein CASSESGNHEQHF.

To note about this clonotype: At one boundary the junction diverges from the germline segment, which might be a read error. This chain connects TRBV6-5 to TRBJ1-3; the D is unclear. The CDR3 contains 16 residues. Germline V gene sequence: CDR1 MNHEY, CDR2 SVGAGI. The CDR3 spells CASNFRSSFSGNTIYF. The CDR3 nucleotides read TGTGCCAGCAATTTTCGGAGCAGCTTCTCTGGTAACACCATATATTTT.

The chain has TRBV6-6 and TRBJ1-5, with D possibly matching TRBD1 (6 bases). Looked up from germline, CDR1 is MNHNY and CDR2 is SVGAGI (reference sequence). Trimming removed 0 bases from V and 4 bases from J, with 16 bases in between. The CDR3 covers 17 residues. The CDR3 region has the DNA TGTGCCAGCAGTTACTCGGGGCAGGGGTCACGAAATCAGCCCCAGCATTTT. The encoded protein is CASSYSGQGSRNQPQHF.